The following is a T cell receptor beta chain sequence with its context. J was trimmed by 6 bases and V by 7 bases; bases with no gene match: 5. CDR1 and CDR2 (germline): ENHRY, SYGVKD. This CDR3 is built from 13 residues. Deep-level assay runs were performed. The data were produced by immunoSEQ multiplex PCR, yet TCRdb's version contains in-frame clones alone and is incomplete. The table shows about 1.1 million clones, with approximately 80% occurring only once. This sample is part of a study of shared clonotypes between healthy human individuals. The genes are TRBV10-3 and TRBJ2-1, with TRBD2 matching over 8 bases. Sequencing used memory CD4+ T cells from PBMCs. This sample's subset: CD45RA-negative fraction. This sequence was found in a man younger than 35 in good health. Some clones in this sample may be carry-over from other donors' samples. The CDR3 region has the DNA TGTGCCATCATGGGGGGGACTAGCAATGAGCAGTTCTTC. Protein sequence: CAIMGGTSNEQFF.